The 19 T cell receptor beta chains below all came from one sample that was sequenced in a study of shared clonotypes between healthy human individuals. Measured with immunoSEQ multiplex PCR; TCRdb has only the in-frame clones, and not every one. The sample holds around 990,000 clones; roughly 80% are singletons and the top ten take approximately 0.9%. What was sequenced was memory CD4+ T cells from PBMCs. Subset in this sample: CD45RA-negative fraction. These receptors came from a man younger than 30 in good health. Some clones in this sample may be carry-over from other donors' samples.

This rearrangement joins TRBV7-8 to TRBJ1-1; no clear D. There are 14 residues in the CDR3. V shed 1 base and J shed 1 base, with 7 bases lying between them. Germline CDR1 SGHVS, CDR2 FQNEAQ. In DNA form, the CDR3 reads TGTGCCAGCAGCTTAGGGGCCCCGAACACTGAAGCTTTCTTT. It encodes CASSLGAPNTEAFF.

This sequence joins TRBV15 and TRBJ2-7, with D perhaps TRBD1 or TRBD2 (7 bases each). Germline loops: CDR1 LNHNV, CDR2 YYDKDF (reference sequence). The CDR3 loop spans 16 amino acids. Trimming took off 0 bases at V and 5 bases at J, with 17 bases between the two ends. In nucleotides, the CDR3 is TGTGCCACCAGCAGAGATGGAAGTCCAGGGGGGGACGAGCAGTACTTC. Translating gives CATSRDGSPGGDEQYF. The full variable domain, in which reference TRBV15 and TRBJ2-7 provide the parts outside the CDR3, is DAMVIQNPRYQVTQFGKPVTLSCSQTLNHNVMYWYQQKSSQAPKLLFHYYDKDFNNEADTPDNFQSRRPNTSFCFLDIRSPGLGDTAMYLCATSRDGSPGGDEQYFGPGTRLTVT.

The J gene is TRBJ2-2, the V gene TRBV5-1, with D maybe TRBD2 (6 bases). Per the germline V gene, CDR1 is SGHRS and CDR2 is YFSETQ. This CDR3 region has 15 residues. Trimming left V 5 bases short and J 1 base short, with 12 bases between. The CDR3 spells CASRLAEGNTGELFF. The CDR3 coding sequence is TGCGCCAGCAGATTAGCGGAGGGGAACACCGGGGAGCTGTTTTTT.

V gene TRBV9 combines with J gene TRBJ2-3; 8 bases are a match to TRBD1. The CDR3 covers 14 residues. The J segment lost 0 bases and the V segment lost 9 bases, leaving 6 bases of the junction unmatched. Germline V gene sequence: CDR1 SGDLS, CDR2 YYNGEE. The CDR3 sequence is CATWDRPSTDTQYF. CDR3 DNA: TGTGCCACGTGGGACAGGCCTAGCACAGATACGCAGTATTTT.

The chain uses TRBV5-1 and TRBJ2-1; TRBD2 matches 11 bases. Germline V gives CDR1 SGHRS, CDR2 YFSETQ. This CDR3 is built from 15 residues. Trimming removed 3 bases from V and 5 bases from J; junction bases left unmatched: 4. In DNA, the CDR3 is TGCGCCAGCAGCTCGACTAGCGGGACCCACAATGAGCAGTTCTTC. This encodes CASSSTSGTHNEQFF.

The chain recombines TRBV30 with TRBJ2-1; 15 bases map to TRBD2. Trimming at V came to 4 bases and at J to 9 bases, leaving 10 bases not matched to a gene. In germline, CDR1 is GTSNPN, CDR2 SVGIG (reference sequence). The length of the CDR3 is 16 residues. The CDR3 protein is CAWTNGPGLAGGEQFF. CDR3 nucleotide sequence: TGTGCCTGGACTAACGGACCGGGACTAGCGGGAGGTGAGCAGTTCTTC.

The chain has TRBV4-1 and TRBJ2-7; 14 bases map to TRBD2. From germline, CDR1 is MGHRA and CDR2 YSYEKL. This CDR3 has 17 amino acids. With V trimmed by 4 bases and J by 3 bases, 8 bases remained unmatched. CDR3 in DNA: TGCGCCAGCAGCCGACCCGGGACTAGCGGGAGTATCTACGAGCAGTACTTC. Residues: CASSRPGTSGSIYEQYF.

The chain combines TRBV29-1 with TRBJ2-1, with 13 positions matching TRBD2. This CDR3 comprises 14 residues. Trimming removed 4 bases from V and 4 bases from J; junction bases left unmatched: 1. CDR1 is SQVTM, CDR2 ANQGSEA, per germline. The DNA for the CDR3 is TGCAGCGTTGGGGGACTAGCGGGGTACAATGAGCAGTTCTTC. It is translated as CSVGGLAGYNEQFF.

The table lists this clone with a count of one. The chain employs TRBV2 and TRBJ2-2, with D perhaps matching TRBD1 (5 bases). The CDR3 is made up of 16 amino acids. Trimming pared 6 bases from V and 2 bases from J, leaving 16 bases between. Germline V gene lookup returns CDR1 SNHLY and CDR2 FYNNEI. CDR3 amino acids: CASRASTVGNTGELFF. CDR3 bases: TGTGCCAGCAGGGCGTCGACAGTTGGAAACACCGGGGAGCTGTTTTTT.

Remarks on this clone: This likely came from a read error, as a far larger clone is one base away. At the DNA level, this CDR3 is encoded by other sequences in the same sample as well. The V and J genes are TRBV4-3 and TRBJ2-5; D is perhaps TRBD1 (5 bases). V shed 0 bases and J shed 5 bases, with 16 bases lying between them. There are 16 residues in the CDR3. From germline, CDR1 is LGHNA and CDR2 YSLEER. The DNA of the CDR3 is TGCGCCAGCAGCCAAGAAGCCGGTACAGGCGGTGAGACCCAGTACTTC. As protein: CASSQEAGTGGETQYF.

The rearrangement links TRBV2 to TRBJ2-5, with 12 bases fitting TRBD1. The tail of the sequence fits TRBJ2-7 better, so the J call may be wrong. CDR3 size: 14 residues. Germline V gene data show CDR1 as SNHLY and CDR2 as FYNNEI. For the CDR3, the DNA is TGTGCCAGCAGGGGACAGGGGGCTGTTTACGAGCAGTACTTC. This gives the protein CASRGQGAVYEQYF.

The rearrangement links TRBV28 to TRBJ2-4; 9 nucleotides line up with TRBD2. CDR1 and CDR2 from the germline V gene are MDHEN and SYDVKM. This CDR3 is built from 16 residues. The V and J ends lost 3 bases and 2 bases, in that order; junction bases with no gene match: 5. The CDR3 coding sequence is TGTGCCAGCAGTTTTAGCGGGGGAGGGACCAAAAACATTCAGTACTTC. This translates into CASSFSGGGTKNIQYF.

As concerns this clone: Other DNA sequences in this sample translate to the same CDR3. The CDR3 DNA reads as TGTGCCAGCAGCCTGGGACGAAACACCGGGGAGCTGTTTTTT. It specifies CASSLGRNTGELFF. The chain carries TRBV11-2 and TRBJ2-2; the D gene could be TRBD1 or TRBD2 (5 bases each). The CDR3 runs to 14 residues. Deletions cut 5 bases from V and 2 bases from J, with 9 bases between. CDR1 is SGHAT, CDR2 FQNNGV, per germline.

This clone was observed a few times. The chain carries TRBV7-9 and TRBJ1-5, with TRBD1 identical over 9 bases. The CDR3 is 14 residues long. CDR1 and CDR2 from the germline V gene are SEHNR and FQNEAQ (reference sequence). V lost 5 bases, J lost 5 bases, and 4 bases stayed unmatched. The CDR3: CASSGQGLYQPQHF. In DNA form, the CDR3 reads TGTGCCAGCAGCGGACAGGGGCTATATCAGCCCCAGCATTTT. The full variable domain, completed using reference TRBV7-9 and TRBJ1-5, is DTGVSQNPRHKITKRGQNVTFRCDPISEHNRLYWYRQTLGQGPEFLTYFQNEAQLEKSRLLSDRFSAERPKGSFSTLEIQRTEQGDSAMYLCASSGQGLYQPQHFGDGTRLSIL.

This chain uses TRBV10-3 with TRBJ1-1; D is perhaps TRBD1 (6 bases). The CDR3 is made up of 13 amino acids. In germline, CDR1 is ENHRY, CDR2 SYGVKD. V gave up 6 bases and J gave up 0 bases, with 8 bases separating them. The CDR3 reads CAIRGGLNTEAFF. The CDR3 coding sequence is TGTGCCATCAGAGGGGGGTTGAACACTGAAGCTTTCTTT.

This clone was picked up one time. The chain joins TRBV5-1 to TRBJ1-2; 7 bases are shared with TRBD1. This CDR3 region has 14 residues. Germline CDR1 is SGHRS and CDR2 is YFSETQ. V was pared by 4 bases and J by 6 bases, with 9 bases of the junction left unmatched. The CDR3 loop is CASSLGQSYNGYTF. CDR3 nucleotides: TGCGCCAGCAGCCTGGGACAGAGTTATAATGGCTACACCTTC.

J is TRBJ1-2 and V is TRBV7-9; no reliable D call. The V end was cut by 2 bases, the J end by 0 bases, with 7 bases between. Per germline, CDR1 SEHNR and CDR2 FQNEAQ (reference sequence). This CDR3 comprises 14 residues. CDR3 sequence (DNA): TGTGCCAGCAGCTTATTAACCTCTAACTATGGCTACACCTTC. This encodes CASSLLTSNYGYTF.

The J gene is TRBJ2-5, the V gene TRBV2, with TRBD2 identical over 9 bases. The CDR3 contains 14 residues. The V gene end was trimmed by 2 bases and the J gene end by 11 bases; junction bases not matched to a gene: 9. Germline-derived CDR1 and CDR2 are SNHLY and FYNNEI. CDR3 sequence (DNA): TGTGCCAGCAGTGAACGGCTAGCGGGGTTTTGGCAGTACTTC. Residues: CASSERLAGFWQYF. The full variable domain, rest sourced from reference TRBV2 and TRBJ2-5, is EPEVTQTPSHQVTQMGQEVILRCVPISNHLYFYWYRQILGQKVEFLVSFYNNEISEKSEIFDDQFSVERPDGSNFTLKIRSTKLEDSAMYFCASSERLAGFWQYFGPGTRLLVL.

The chain couples TRBV10-2 to TRBJ1-1; D call uncertain. The V gene's germline CDR1 is WSHSY and CDR2 SAAADI. Deletions cut 3 bases from V and 2 bases from J, with 7 bases between. This CDR3 region has 13 residues. The CDR3 loop reads CASSEEENTEAFF. The CDR3 DNA follows: TGCGCCAGCAGTGAAGAAGAAAACACTGAAGCTTTCTTT.